Here is one T cell receptor beta chain with its context. This specimen comes from a study of blood T cell repertoires in COVID-19. Study-wide context: Whether acute or convalescent, the COVID-19 samples came from the United States, Italy and Spain. PBMCs, B-cell-depleted T cells, or T cells were the source of the cDNA or gDNA that made up the material.

In the original workflow: Amplification of reference gene primers was used by the study to estimate nucleated cell counts. The protocol was immunoSEQ multiplex PCR, while the TCRdb copy is restricted to in-frame clones and leaves out a portion. The V and J calls and clone size were taken over from that table, and D and trimming were inferred from the DNA. The sample contains around 160,000 clones, 85% to 90% of which appear only once. The length of the CDR3 is 15 residues. The V end lost 2 bases, the J end lost 2 bases, and 10 bases lay between the germline ends. Germline lookup yields CDR1 SGHTA and CDR2 FQGTGA.

The TCR was taken from a human donor in a cohort sampled during active COVID-19. The rearrangement uses TRBV7-3 and TRBJ2-1, with D perhaps matching TRBD2 (5 bases). The sequenced material came from peripheral blood. CDR3 in amino acids: CASSLGFSAYNEQFF. The CDR3 DNA sequence: TGTGCCAGCAGCTTAGGGTTTAGCGCCTACAATGAGCAGTTCTTC. Based on the CDR3 plus reference TRBV7-3 and TRBJ2-1, the full variable domain is GAGVSQTPSNKVTEKGKYVELRCDPISGHTALYWYRQSLGQGPEFLIYFQGTGAADDSGLPNDRFFAVRPEGSVSTLKIQRTERGDSAVYLCASSLGFSAYNEQFFGPGTRLTVL.